Following are 27 T cell receptor beta chains from one sample sequenced in a study of beta chain features in type 1 diabetes. The study, taken as a whole, reports: Within each of all four CD4+ subsets, Type 1 diabetes patients had TCRB CDR3s that were moderately but significantly shorter.

Expressed TCRB transcripts got sequenced, as all isolated RNA was reverse transcribed. This table comes from immunoSEQ multiplex PCR, and its TCRdb copy is limited to in-frame clones, with some not included. The sample has 640,000 or so clones, roughly an eighth seen once. Their specific antigens are unknown. The sample comprised naive CD4+ T cells from blood. Receptors were obtained from a man aged 18 to 29 with type 1 diabetes.

The chain carries TRBV29-1 and TRBJ2-3; 8 bases fit TRBD2. Germline trimming cut 5 bases from V and 1 base from J; bases unmatched to any gene: 2. The germline V gene encodes CDR1 SQVTM and CDR2 ANQGSEA. The CDR3 spans 13 residues. CDR3 bases: TGCAGCGTTATGCGGGGGGGCACAGATACGCAGTATTTT. Residues: CSVMRGGTDTQYF.

This clone has just a few counts. The chain joins TRBV11-2 to TRBJ1-1; D is unclear. The V gene's germline CDR1 is SGHAT and CDR2 FQNNGV. The CDR3 is 16 residues long. Trimming removed 7 bases from V and 1 base from J, with 19 bases in between. The CDR3 coding sequence is TGTGCCAGCAACACTAACTCCGGCCCGGCGAACACTGAAGCTTTCTTT. Translated, it gives CASNTNSGPANTEAFF. The full variable domain, completed using reference TRBV11-2 and TRBJ1-1, is EAGVAQSPRYKIIEKRQSVAFWCNPISGHATLYWYQQILGQGPKLLIQFQNNGVVDDSQLPKDRFSAERLKGVDSTLKIQPAKLEDSAVYLCASNTNSGPANTEAFFGQGTRLTVV.

A word on this clone: A read error may produce the germline difference seen at one junction end. This rearrangement joins TRBV5-1 to TRBJ2-1, with TRBD1 matching 7 bases. Per germline, CDR1 SGHRS and CDR2 YFSETQ. This CDR3 is built from 11 residues. The CDR3 here is CASSYDRDAVF. As DNA, the CDR3 is TGCGCCAGCAGCTATGACAGGGACGCTGTCTTC. The entire variable domain, with the rest obtained from reference TRBV5-1 and TRBJ2-1, is as follows: KAGVTQTPRYLIKTRGQQVTLSCSPISGHRSVSWYQQTPGQGLQFLFEYFSETQRNKGNFPGRFSGRQFSNSRSEMNVSTLELGDSALYLCASSYDRDAVFGPGTRLTVL.

This clone came up a few times. This chain links TRBV6-5 with TRBJ2-5, with D possibly called TRBD1 or TRBD2 (5 bases each). This CDR3 spans 14 amino acids. V was pared by 5 bases and J by 4 bases, with 14 bases between. Germline values: CDR1 MNHEY, CDR2 SVGAGI. The CDR3 is CASSGRGTGETQYF. The CDR3 nucleotides read TGTGCCAGCAGTGGAAGAGGGACGGGAGAGACCCAGTACTTC.

This clone was observed a handful of times. The chain carries TRBV14 and TRBJ2-7; D remains unclear. The ends were cut back, 6 bases at V and 3 bases at J, with 9 bases in the middle. Germline CDR1 SGHDN, CDR2 FVKESK. The length of the CDR3 is 12 residues. The CDR3 DNA reads as TGTGCCAGCAGTCACAATTACTACGAGCAGTACTTC. Translated, it gives CASSHNYYEQYF.

The table lists this clone with a few counts. V gene TRBV7-2 combines with J gene TRBJ2-1; TRBD1 is a possible D gene (6 bases). In germline, CDR1 is SGHTA, CDR2 FQGNSA. Trimming cost V 4 bases and J 6 bases, with 13 bases left between them. CDR3 length equals 14 residues. Here the CDR3 reads CASSSVQGLNEQFF. The CDR3 nucleotides read TGTGCCAGCAGCTCGGTACAGGGCCTCAATGAGCAGTTCTTC.

This clone was detected only a few times. The V and J genes are TRBV5-1 and TRBJ2-4, with D hard to call. The CDR3 loop spans 14 amino acids. V shed 0 bases and J shed 1 base, with 5 bases lying between them. Germline values: CDR1 SGHRS, CDR2 YFSETQ. CDR3 sequence (DNA): TGCGCCAGCAGCTTGGGCACTGCCAAAAACATTCAGTACTTC. This translates into CASSLGTAKNIQYF.

This sequence joins TRBV28 and TRBJ2-3; D call uncertain. The CDR3 is 14 amino acids. V shed 4 bases and J shed 0 bases, with 8 bases lying between them. The germline V gene has CDR1 MDHEN and CDR2 SYDVKM. The CDR3 nucleotides are TGTGCCAGCAGTTCGGTCGGGAGCACAGATACGCAGTATTTT. Its protein product is CASSSVGSTDTQYF.

The V call is TRBV11-2, the J call TRBJ1-2; D is possibly TRBD1 (5 bases). The V end was cut by 1 base, the J end by 5 bases, with 8 bases between. CDR3 length equals 13 residues. Germline CDR1 is SGHAT and CDR2 is FQNNGV. CDR3 amino acids: CASSLGGPYGYTF. For the CDR3, the DNA is TGTGCCAGCAGCTTAGGGGGACCATATGGCTACACCTTC.

The V call is TRBV7-3, the J call TRBJ1-1, with D unclear. With 5 bases removed from V and 11 bases from J, the gap between germline ends came to 15 bases. The CDR3 is 12 amino acids. Germline assignment: CDR1 SGHTA and CDR2 FQGTGA. The CDR3 here is CASSENTRRAFF. In DNA form, the CDR3 reads TGTGCCAGCAGCGAAAATACCAGGAGGGCTTTCTTT.

The chain joins TRBV9 to TRBJ1-1, with D uncertain. The germline gives CDR1 SGDLS, CDR2 YYNGEE. The CDR3 is made up of 14 amino acids. The V end lost 4 bases, the J end lost 4 bases, and 14 bases lay between the germline ends. CDR3 region: CASSSQTGGTEAFF. The CDR3 DNA reads as TGTGCCAGCAGCTCACAGACCGGTGGCACTGAAGCTTTCTTT.

This clone was detected only a few times. The sample holds other DNA sequences that translate to the same CDR3. V and J are TRBV18 and TRBJ1-2; 9 bases agree with TRBD1. The trim removed 6 bases at V and 6 bases at J, leaving 5 bases unmatched. CDR3 length: 13 amino acids. CDR1 and CDR2 (germline): KGHSH, LQKENI. Here the CDR3 DNA reads TGTGCCAGCTCGCTCGACAGGGGGGATGGCTACACCTTC. Translating it yields CASSLDRGDGYTF. The full variable domain, completed using reference TRBV18 and TRBJ1-2, is NAGVMQNPRHLVRRRGQEARLRCSPMKGHSHVYWYRQLPEEGLKFMVYLQKENIIDESGMPKERFSAEFPKEGPSILRIQQVVRGDSAAYFCASSLDRGDGYTFGSGTRLTVV.

The count of this clone is one. This chain connects TRBV6-6 to TRBJ1-5; the D is unclear. The germline V gene encodes CDR1 MNHNY and CDR2 SVGAGI (reference sequence). Trimming cost V 1 base and J 4 bases, with 5 bases left between them. The CDR3 length is 13 residues. The CDR3 here is CASSYLGNQPQHF. CDR3 nucleotide sequence: TGTGCCAGCAGTTACTTGGGTAATCAGCCCCAGCATTTT.

The CDR3 is CASGQGTVRSNEQFF. CDR3 nucleotides: TGTGCCAGCGGCCAAGGGACAGTTCGATCAAATGAGCAGTTCTTC. The rearrangement uses TRBV11-3 and TRBJ2-1; 7 bases line up with TRBD1. Losses at the gene ends were 8 bases for V and 7 bases for J; bases not matched to a gene: 14. The CDR3 runs to 15 residues. Germline V gene data show CDR1 as SGHNT and CDR2 as YENEEA.

A few counts support this clone. This chain links TRBV10-3 with TRBJ1-2, with no clear D. The CDR3 spans 15 residues. In germline, CDR1 is ENHRY, CDR2 SYGVKD. The ends were cut back, 4 bases at V and 0 bases at J, with 12 bases in the middle. The DNA of the CDR3 is TGTGCCATCAGTGTGCTAGCAAACCCTAACTATGGCTACACCTTC. Translating it yields CAISVLANPNYGYTF.

The CDR3 is CASSYLDMNTEAFF. The CDR3 DNA reads TGTGCCAGCAGTTATCTCGACATGAACACTGAAGCTTTCTTT. The chain recombines TRBV6-5 with TRBJ1-1, with D hard to call. The CDR3 loop spans 14 amino acids. Germline V gene sequence: CDR1 MNHEY, CDR2 SVGAGI. Trimming shortened V by 3 bases and J by 0 bases, and 8 bases separated the two germline ends.

This clone was recorded a few times. DNA of the CDR3: TGTGCCAGCAGCCCCCGACTAGCGACAGATACGCAGTATTTT. Protein product: CASSPRLATDTQYF. J is TRBJ2-3 and V is TRBV7-2, with 8 bases that match TRBD2. Germline V lookup: CDR1 SGHTA, CDR2 FQGNSA. The length of the CDR3 is 14 residues. V shed 5 bases and J 3 bases; nucleotides not matched to a gene: 4. Complete variable domain (other parts from reference TRBV7-2 and TRBJ2-3): GAGVSQSPSNKVTEKGKDVELRCDPISGHTALYWYRQSLGQGLEFLIYFQGNSAPDKSGLPSDRFSAERTGGSVSTLTIQRTQQEDSAVYLCASSPRLATDTQYFGPGTRLTVL.

There are a few counts of this clone. The chain uses TRBV7-9 and TRBJ2-1; 7 bases line up with TRBD1. V lost 5 bases to trimming and J lost 0 bases; unmatched junction nucleotides: 13. The CDR3 covers 18 residues. Germline CDR1 and CDR2: SEHNR and FQNEAQ (reference sequence). CDR3 in amino acids: CASSKPTGTVSSYNEQFF. As DNA, the CDR3 is TGTGCCAGCAGCAAACCTACCGGGACAGTGTCCTCCTACAATGAGCAGTTCTTC.

The gene calls are TRBV15 and TRBJ2-5; D call uncertain. Near its end, the DNA agrees better with TRBJ2-7, so the J call may be wrong. The CDR3 sequence is 16 residues long. The germline gives CDR1 LNHNV, CDR2 YYDKDF (reference sequence). The CDR3 DNA is TGTGCCACCAGCAGACACGCTGGGATGAGCTCCTACGAGCAGTACTTC. Its translation is CATSRHAGMSSYEQYF.

The chain joins TRBV11-2 to TRBJ2-3, with D perhaps matching TRBD1 (6 bases). The CDR3 is made up of 14 amino acids. The germline V and J ends were trimmed by 1 base and 4 bases, with 9 bases remaining between them. The germline V gene encodes CDR1 SGHAT and CDR2 FQNNGV. The chain's CDR3 is CASSLAGAADTQYF. The CDR3 DNA follows: TGTGCCAGCAGCTTAGCAGGGGCTGCAGATACGCAGTATTTT.

This clone has only a few counts. Other DNA sequences within the sample encode an identical CDR3. V gene TRBV18 combines with J gene TRBJ2-1, with unresolved D. Germline V gene data show CDR1 as KGHSH and CDR2 as LQKENI. The CDR3 has 14 amino acids. V was cut by 0 bases and J by 3 bases, with 6 bases left in between. The DNA for the CDR3 is TGTGCCAGCTCACCACCGAGCCGCTACAATGAGCAGTTCTTC. Translating gives CASSPPSRYNEQFF.

At least ten counts were recorded for this clone. Other nucleotide sequences from this sample produce the same CDR3. V gene TRBV28 combines with J gene TRBJ1-1; D is uncertain. Trimming shortened V by 2 bases and J by 1 base, and 2 bases separated the two germline ends. The CDR3 has 12 residues. CDR1 is MDHEN, CDR2 SYDVKM, per germline. The CDR3 region is CASSLGNTEAFF. CDR3 DNA sequence: TGTGCCAGCAGTTTAGGGAACACTGAAGCTTTCTTT. The full variable domain, completed using reference TRBV28 and TRBJ1-1, is DVKVTQSSRYLVKRTGEKVFLECVQDMDHENMFWYRQDPGLGLRLIYFSYDVKMKEKGDIPEGYSVSREKKERFSLILESASTNQTSMYLCASSLGNTEAFFGQGTRLTVV.

This clone was recorded a few times. The chain employs TRBV6-6 and TRBJ2-3, with D hard to call. V was clipped by 0 bases and J by 0 bases, with 7 bases between them. This CDR3 is 15 amino acids long. Germline lookup yields CDR1 MNHNY and CDR2 SVGAGI (reference sequence). The CDR3 DNA reads as TGTGCCAGCAGTTACTCTCTTGGTAGCACAGATACGCAGTATTTT. This encodes CASSYSLGSTDTQYF.

Only a few counts were recorded for this clone. The rearrangement joins TRBV4-3 to TRBJ2-4; 7 bases agree with TRBD1. The CDR3 is made up of 15 amino acids. V was pared by 4 bases and J by 1 base, with 4 bases of the junction left unmatched. CDR1 and CDR2 from the germline V gene are LGHNA and YSLEER. The CDR3 sequence is CASSLKQGAKNIQYF. The CDR3 DNA is TGCGCCAGCAGCCTAAAACAGGGGGCCAAAAACATTCAGTACTTC.

The sample holds a few counts of this clone. This chain connects TRBV7-9 to TRBJ1-1; D gene ambiguous. This CDR3 has 13 residues. The germline V and J ends were trimmed by 5 bases and 4 bases, with 11 bases remaining between them. The germline CDR1 and CDR2 sequences are SEHNR and FQNEAQ (reference sequence). The CDR3 DNA follows: TGTGCCAGCAGCCCAGTGGGAGGCACTGAAGCTTTCTTT. Protein product: CASSPVGGTEAFF.

This clone showed up just a few times. The J gene is TRBJ1-1, the V gene TRBV9, with D perhaps matching TRBD1 (6 bases). Germline CDR1 SGDLS, CDR2 YYNGEE. This CDR3 is built from 16 residues. Trimming stripped 0 bases from V and 0 bases from J, with 12 bases between. CDR3 coding DNA: TGTGCCAGCAGCGTAGAGGGACAACCATTGAACACTGAAGCTTTCTTT. This encodes CASSVEGQPLNTEAFF.

The rearrangement uses TRBV7-2 and TRBJ2-1; tentative D call: TRBD2 (5 bases). From germline, CDR1 is SGHTA and CDR2 FQGNSA. V lost 5 bases to trimming and J lost 4 bases, with 15 bases between them. The length of the CDR3 is 15 residues. DNA of the CDR3: TGTGCCAGCAGCCTCTCGGGAAGAGATTACAATGAGCAGTTCTTC. Translation: CASSLSGRDYNEQFF.